This passage covers 21 T cell receptor beta chains from one sample sequenced in a study of OX40 agonist ivuxolimab in advanced cancers. Data came from immunoSEQ multiplex PCR; TCRdb stores just in-frame clones and leaves some out. The table lists more than 95,000 clones, roughly 94% of them singletons, with less than 0.2% in the top ten. The sample was CD4+ or CD8+ T cells sorted from blood, taken in a trial of the OX40 agonist ivuxolimab. These receptors all come from an adult with an advanced solid tumor such as melanoma, head and neck, liver or kidney cancer.

This chain connects TRBV28 to TRBJ2-7; D remains ambiguous. Deletions cut 4 bases from V and 12 bases from J, with 4 bases between. CDR3 length: 8 residues. Germline V lookup: CDR1 MDHEN, CDR2 SYDVKM. The CDR3 coding sequence is TGTGCCAGCAGTTGGTCGTACTTC. Translating gives CASSWSYF.

The V gene is TRBV20-1, the J gene TRBJ1-5; D gene ambiguous. The V end was cut by 0 bases, the J end by 11 bases, with 5 bases between. The CDR3 spans 10 residues. The V gene's germline CDR1 is DFQATT and CDR2 SNEGSKA (reference sequence). CDR3 nucleotide sequence: TGCAGTGCTAGAGACTCGTCCCAGCATTTT. This gives the protein CSARDSSQHF.

DNA for the CDR3: TGTGCCAGCAGTTACTCGGATCCGCGAGGGCCTGGGGGCTACACCTTC. This codes for CASSYSDPRGPGGYTF. The chain combines TRBV6-5 with TRBJ1-2; no clear D. CDR3 size: 16 residues. Germline V gene lookup returns CDR1 MNHEY and CDR2 SVGAGI. V was clipped by 0 bases and J by 8 bases, with 19 bases between them.

This clone appeared once. The rearrangement uses TRBV5-1 and TRBJ2-7, with D possibly being TRBD1 or TRBD2 (5 bases each). Germline V gene data show CDR1 as SGHRS and CDR2 as YFSETQ. This CDR3 has 14 amino acids. V lost 2 bases, J lost 3 bases, and 12 bases lay in between. Here the CDR3 reads CASSLRDGHYEQYF. In DNA form, the CDR3 reads TGCGCCAGCAGCTTACGGGACGGACACTACGAGCAGTACTTC.

This rearrangement joins TRBV7-9 to TRBJ2-3; 8 positions agree with TRBD1. With V trimmed by 4 bases and J by 3 bases, 12 bases remained unmatched. The CDR3 covers 17 residues. Germline CDR1 SEHNR, CDR2 FQNEAQ (reference sequence). The DNA of the CDR3 is TGTGCCAGCAGCTATGGCCGGCAGACAGGGGCAACAGATACGCAGTATTTT. Protein sequence: CASSYGRQTGATDTQYF.

V is TRBV7-2 and J is TRBJ2-1; D possibly corresponds to TRBD2 (6 bases). CDR3 length equals 13 residues. The germline V gene has CDR1 SGHTA and CDR2 FQGNSA. V gave up 5 bases and J gave up 5 bases, with 10 bases separating them. This CDR3 reads CASSPQRDNEQFF. In DNA, the CDR3 is TGTGCCAGCAGCCCTCAGCGGGACAATGAGCAGTTCTTC.

The rearrangement uses TRBV2 and TRBJ2-3; D gene uncertain. CDR3 length equals 13 residues. Germline V lookup: CDR1 SNHLY, CDR2 FYNNEI. The V end was cut by 6 bases, the J end by 1 base, with 8 bases between. In DNA form, the CDR3 reads TGTGCCAGCAGGGCAGGCGGCACAGATACGCAGTATTTT. It encodes CASRAGGTDTQYF.

The chain recombines TRBV7-2 with TRBJ2-1; D remains ambiguous. V lost 2 bases and J 6 bases, leaving 5 bases between the germline ends. Germline CDR1 is SGHTA and CDR2 is FQGNSA. The length of the CDR3 is 12 residues. In DNA form, the CDR3 reads TGTGCCAGCAGCTTACCGACCAATGAGCAGTTCTTC. Translating gives CASSLPTNEQFF.

The rearrangement joins TRBV5-1 to TRBJ1-5, with 10 bases identical to TRBD1. This CDR3 is built from 15 residues. Trimming at V came to 0 bases and at J to 4 bases, leaving 1 base not matched to a gene. In germline, CDR1 is SGHRS, CDR2 YFSETQ. CDR3 sequence reads: CASSLEGQGNQPQHF. The CDR3 DNA follows: TGCGCCAGCAGCTTGGAGGGACAGGGGAATCAGCCCCAGCATTTT.

J is TRBJ2-5 and V is TRBV2, with a possible D match to TRBD1 (6 bases). Germline CDR1 is SNHLY and CDR2 is FYNNEI. V lost 6 bases and J lost 0, with 8 bases in between. The CDR3 is made up of 13 amino acids. CDR3 nucleotide sequence: TGTGCCAGCAGCAGGGGTTACCAAGAGACCCAGTACTTC. Translation gives CASSRGYQETQYF.

The chain carries TRBV11-2 and TRBJ2-1, with unresolved D. The V end was cut by 1 base, the J end by 6 bases, with 19 bases between. Looked up from germline, CDR1 is SGHAT and CDR2 is FQNNGV. The CDR3 is made up of 17 amino acids. Here the CDR3 DNA reads TGTGCCAGCAGCTTAGCCCCCCAGGTAGCTTGGGGCAATGAGCAGTTCTTC. Its protein product is CASSLAPQVAWGNEQFF. Supplemented by reference TRBV11-2 and TRBJ2-1, the full variable domain reads EAGVAQSPRYKIIEKRQSVAFWCNPISGHATLYWYQQILGQGPKLLIQFQNNGVVDDSQLPKDRFSAERLKGVDSTLKIQPAKLEDSAVYLCASSLAPQVAWGNEQFFGPGTRLTVL.

This clone was detected a few times. The chain joins TRBV5-1 to TRBJ1-5; D not certain. This CDR3 has 14 amino acids. Trimming stripped 4 bases from V and 4 bases from J, with 12 bases between. Per the germline V gene, CDR1 is SGHRS and CDR2 is YFSETQ. CDR3 sequence (DNA): TGCGCCAGCAGCCAGGACGGGTTAAATCAGCCCCAGCATTTT. It encodes CASSQDGLNQPQHF.

The V and J genes are TRBV18 and TRBJ1-2; 12 bases agree with TRBD1. Per the germline V gene, CDR1 is KGHSH and CDR2 is LQKENI. The CDR3 length is 18 residues. V was clipped by 0 bases and J by 3 bases; unmatched bases: 8. Here the CDR3 reads CASSPPIWDRGQDYGYTF. DNA of the CDR3: TGTGCCAGCTCACCACCGATCTGGGACAGGGGGCAGGACTATGGCTACACCTTC.

This chain uses TRBV10-1 with TRBJ1-2, with TRBD1 matching 7 bases. Germline lookup yields CDR1 WNHNN and CDR2 SYGVQD (reference sequence). The CDR3 covers 12 residues. The V and J ends lost 2 bases and 11 bases, in that order; junction bases with no gene match: 5. The CDR3 loop reads CASSEETGLYTF. DNA for the CDR3: TGCGCCAGCAGTGAGGAGACAGGGCTGTACACCTTC.

The DNA for the CDR3 is TGTGCCAGCAGCTTAGGCCAGACGAACACTGAAGCTTTCTTT. This sequence encodes CASSLGQTNTEAFF. V and J are TRBV7-3 and TRBJ1-1; D is unclear. The germline V gene has CDR1 SGHTA and CDR2 FQGTGA. The V end lost 2 bases, the J end lost 1 base, and 8 bases lay between the germline ends. This CDR3 has 14 amino acids.

The genes are TRBV7-7 and TRBJ2-5; TRBD1 aligns across 9 bases. In germline, CDR1 is SSHAT, CDR2 FNYEAQ (reference sequence). Trimming at V came to 5 bases and at J to 1 base, leaving 5 bases not matched to a gene. The CDR3 sequence is 15 residues long. CDR3 sequence reads: CASSPTGQGQETQYF. The CDR3 nucleotides are TGTGCCAGCAGCCCGACGGGACAGGGCCAAGAGACCCAGTACTTC.

The rearrangement links TRBV19 to TRBJ1-2, with D hard to call. The CDR3 has 14 residues. V lost 6 bases to trimming and J lost 0 bases, with 11 bases between them. The germline V gene has CDR1 LNHDA and CDR2 SQIVND (reference sequence). The CDR3 is CASRERIPNYGYTF. The CDR3 DNA follows: TGTGCCAGTAGGGAACGAATACCTAACTATGGCTACACCTTC. Filled out from reference TRBV19 and TRBJ1-2, the complete variable domain reads DGGITQSPKYLFRKEGQNVTLSCEQNLNHDAMYWYRQDPGQGLRLIYYSQIVNDFQKGDIAEGYSVSREKKESFPLTVTSAQKNPTAFYLCASRERIPNYGYTFGSGTRLTVV.

The chain couples TRBV5-6 to TRBJ2-3; 7 bases match TRBD2. The V gene's germline CDR1 is SGHDT and CDR2 YYEEEE. This CDR3 contains 17 residues. J lost 1 base, V lost 0 bases, and 8 bases had no gene match. The CDR3 here is CASSLELTSLGTDTQYF. CDR3 coding DNA: TGTGCCAGCAGCTTGGAGCTGACTAGCTTAGGCACAGATACGCAGTATTTT. Looking up the rest from reference TRBV5-6 and TRBJ2-3 gives the full variable domain: DAGVTQSPTHLIKTRGQQVTLRCSPKSGHDTVSWYQQALGQGPQFIFQYYEEEERQRGNFPDRFSGHQFPNYSSELNVNALLLGDSALYLCASSLELTSLGTDTQYFGPGTRLTVL.

This chain links TRBV2 with TRBJ2-1, with D perhaps assigned TRBD1 or TRBD2 (5 bases each). With 0 bases removed from V and 6 bases from J, the gap between germline ends came to 12 bases. The CDR3 has 15 amino acids. CDR1 SNHLY and CDR2 FYNNEI come from the germline V gene. DNA of the CDR3: TGTGCCAGCAGTGAAGCGGGGCTAGCCTTCAATGAGCAGTTCTTC. It encodes CASSEAGLAFNEQFF. The full variable domain, its missing parts supplied by reference TRBV2 and TRBJ2-1, is EPEVTQTPSHQVTQMGQEVILRCVPISNHLYFYWYRQILGQKVEFLVSFYNNEISEKSEIFDDQFSVERPDGSNFTLKIRSTKLEDSAMYFCASSEAGLAFNEQFFGPGTRLTVL.

The rearrangement uses TRBV7-9 and TRBJ2-3; TRBD1 agrees at 8 bases. Germline CDR1 is SEHNR and CDR2 is FQNEAQ (reference sequence). The CDR3 is 16 amino acids. The V and J ends lost 6 bases and 3 bases, in that order; junction bases with no gene match: 11. CDR3 loop: CASSSETGDYTDTQYF. CDR3 bases: TGTGCCAGCAGTTCTGAGACAGGGGATTATACAGATACGCAGTATTTT. Combining the CDR3 with reference TRBV7-9 and TRBJ2-3 gives the whole variable domain DTGVSQNPRHKITKRGQNVTFRCDPISEHNRLYWYRQTLGQGPEFLTYFQNEAQLEKSRLLSDRFSAERPKGSFSTLEIQRTEQGDSAMYLCASSSETGDYTDTQYFGPGTRLTVL.

The chain employs TRBV9 and TRBJ2-7; D is perhaps TRBD2 (6 bases). The CDR3 runs 15 residues. Trimming pared 3 bases from V and 0 bases from J, leaving 13 bases between. Germline CDR1 SGDLS, CDR2 YYNGEE. The CDR3 DNA reads as TGTGCCAGCAGCGGACCCGCGGGGCCCTCCTACGAGCAGTACTTC. Its protein product is CASSGPAGPSYEQYF.